This T cell receptor (beta chain) was identified in a study of breast tumors, draining lymph nodes, adjacent tissues (dated by TCRdb to about 2016). At the level of the whole study: TCR beta repertoires were compared across tumor, adjacent nontumor tissue and axillary lymph nodes obtained from breast cancer patients. In human breast cancer, the study set out to evaluate how tumor, surrounding tissue and draining lymph node repertoires relate to one another and whether T cells may move between these sites.

This clonotype has more than one count but fewer than ten. Its antigen remains unidentified. A much bigger clone sits one base away, suggesting this may be a read error. Sequencing used an Illumina HiSeq 2000. Multiplex PCR amplification was used to build the TCR beta chain libraries. The amplified TCR beta chain products were analyzed by high-throughput sequencing. TCRdb took the public reads, trimmed them with fastp at Q25, ran MiXCR for clone calling and kept in-frame beta chains. Entries are consolidated by CDR3 protein sequence, retaining the most common genes and DNA. Counted in this sample were about 200,000 distinct CDR3 sequences; less than 35% of them appeared once. Over 3.5% of the sample rests with the top ten. Overall study outcomes, separate from this receptor: Tumor and nontumor tissue repertoires were found to be significantly more similar in luminal-like than in basal-like breast cancer. The data were considered consistent with most tumor T cells being derived from the lymph node and subsequently expanding within tumor tissue. Tumors showed preferential V and J gene usage, and their T-cell repertoire diversity fell below that of lymph nodes yet above that of nontumor tissue. Rather than being directly demonstrated, the conclusion that tumor T cells originate in lymph nodes was presented as consistent with a hypothesis.

The axillary draining lymph nodes of breast cancer patients were the source of the lymph node samples. Ends trimmed: V by 6 bases, J by 4 bases; bases unmatched to a gene: 11. From cysteine to phenylalanine, the CDR3 is 15 amino acids long. CDR3 DNA is the only sequence kept; it has 45 bases, read in frame from the first base. The germline V gene (reference sequence) provides CDR1 DFQATT and CDR2 SNEGSKA. Recombination linked TRBV20-1 to TRBJ1-2; 10 bases in the junction line up with TRBD1. This receptor was identified in a female donor with breast cancer. Some clones in this sample may be carry-over from other donors' samples. Sample: axillary lymph node tissue. The CDR3 has the sequence CSAERGQGGTYGYTF. The DNA sequence is as follows: TGCAGTGCCGAACGTGGACAGGGGGGAACCTATGGCTACACCTTC.